A single sample gave rise to the 22 T cell receptor beta chains below, sequenced in a study of T cells in Graves' hyperthyroidism and ophthalmopathy. RNA transcripts served as the template for amplifying TCR beta CDR3 regions. HTBI primers drove first-round RT-PCR of the TCR CDR3. TCRdb used MiXCR to reprocess the multiplex PCR reads, holding one entry per CDR3 protein. The table has roughly 380,000 distinct CDR3 sequences, about a fifth seen once; the top ten hold 3% to 4.5%. Sample: blood. Source of these receptors: a woman in her late teens or twenties with Graves' hyperthyroidism.

The table lists this clonotype with many counts. The rearrangement uses TRBV7-9 and TRBJ1-2; 7 nucleotides agree with TRBD1. The V and J ends lost 3 bases and 8 bases, in that order; junction bases with no gene match: 6. CDR3 length: 13 residues. Germline CDR1 SEHNR, CDR2 FQNEAQ (reference sequence). The CDR3 sequence is CASSLAGGKGYTF. The CDR3 region has the DNA TGTGCCAGCAGCTTGGCAGGGGGGAAAGGCTACACCTTC.

The chain has TRBV27 and TRBJ2-5; TRBD1 aligns across 9 bases. This CDR3 is built from 17 residues. The J segment lost 2 bases and the V segment lost 1 base, leaving 8 bases of the junction unmatched. Germline V gene lookup returns CDR1 MNHEY and CDR2 SMNVEV (reference sequence). CDR3 bases: TGTGCCAGCAGTTTATTTGGACAGGGGAGAAATCAAGAGACCCAGTACTTC. Translation gives CASSLFGQGRNQETQYF.

The chain recombines TRBV11-2 with TRBJ1-5, with D maybe TRBD1 (6 bases). The V end lost 3 bases, the J end lost 2 bases, and 14 bases lay between the germline ends. CDR3 length: 16 residues. Germline V gene lookup returns CDR1 SGHAT and CDR2 FQNNGV. CDR3 sequence: CASSFQGHGGNQPQHF. CDR3 sequence (DNA): TGTGCCAGCAGCTTTCAGGGGCACGGAGGCAATCAGCCCCAGCATTTT.

This clonotype was counted once. A much bigger clone sits one base away, suggesting this may be a read error. The J gene is TRBJ1-5, the V gene TRBV30; TRBD1 matches 12 bases. Germline V gene data show CDR1 as GTSNPN and CDR2 as SVGIG (reference sequence). The CDR3 length is 16 residues. The J segment lost 5 bases and the V segment lost 4 bases, leaving 9 bases of the junction unmatched. CDR3 coding DNA: TGTGCCTGGACCCTCTGTGGGACAGGGGGCGATCAGCCCCAGCATTTT. Translating gives CAWTLCGTGGDQPQHF.

This clonotype showed up many times. This chain joins TRBV6-5 and TRBJ1-3, with D possibly matching TRBD1 (5 bases). This CDR3 region has 16 residues. Germline lookup yields CDR1 MNHEY and CDR2 SVGAGI. Trimming removed 5 bases at V and 9 bases at J, with 23 bases between. The CDR3, as DNA: TGTGCCAGCAGTCCCGGGACTGAGGCGTTTGTCGGCACCATATATTTT. Encoded protein: CASSPGTEAFVGTIYF.

Many counts were recorded for this clonotype. This chain links TRBV6-4 with TRBJ1-5; 7 nucleotides line up with TRBD1. With V trimmed by 6 bases and J by 6 bases, 17 bases remained unmatched. CDR3 length equals 17 residues. Germline CDR1 MRHNA, CDR2 SNTAGT. The CDR3 region is CASRVSAGTGAGQPQHF. Written as DNA, the CDR3 is TGTGCCAGCAGGGTATCGGCAGGAACAGGGGCAGGTCAGCCCCAGCATTTT.

The table lists this clonotype with many counts. The V gene is TRBV12-3 or TRBV12-4, the J gene TRBJ1-1; D is ambiguous. The CDR3 runs to 14 residues. Trimming removed 3 bases from V and 1 base from J, with 9 bases in between. CDR3 amino acids: CASSFDRSNTEAFF. For the CDR3, the DNA is TGTGCCAGCAGTTTTGACCGTTCGAACACTGAAGCTTTCTTT.

The chain links TRBV19 to TRBJ1-1; 10 bases agree with TRBD1. V dropped 9 bases and J dropped 4; count of bases not matched to a gene: 5. Per the germline V gene, CDR1 is LNHDA and CDR2 is SQIVND (reference sequence). The CDR3 is made up of 13 amino acids. The CDR3 DNA sequence: TGTGCCAGCCGACAGGGGGCGGTCACTGAAGCTTTCTTT. Its translation is CASRQGAVTEAFF. The full variable domain, completed using reference TRBV19 and TRBJ1-1, is DGGITQSPKYLFRKEGQNVTLSCEQNLNHDAMYWYRQDPGQGLRLIYYSQIVNDFQKGDIAEGYSVSREKKESFPLTVTSAQKNPTAFYLCASRQGAVTEAFFGQGTRLTVV.

The table lists this clonotype with many counts. This sequence joins TRBV5-1 and TRBJ2-4; D may be TRBD2 (6 bases). V gave up 0 bases and J gave up 1 base, with 14 bases separating them. The CDR3 runs to 17 residues. Germline CDR1 reads SGHRS; CDR2 reads YFSETQ. The CDR3 spells CASSLAAWGDAKNIQYF. CDR3 sequence (DNA): TGCGCCAGCAGCTTGGCTGCGTGGGGGGACGCCAAAAACATTCAGTACTTC. Filled out from reference TRBV5-1 and TRBJ2-4, the complete variable domain reads KAGVTQTPRYLIKTRGQQVTLSCSPISGHRSVSWYQQTPGQGLQFLFEYFSETQRNKGNFPGRFSGRQFSNSRSEMNVSTLELGDSALYLCASSLAAWGDAKNIQYFGAGTRLSVL.

Comments on this clonotype: A read error may account for a junction end that differs from germline. CDR3: CASSDSGDTGELLF. CDR3 DNA: TGTGCCAGCAGTGACTCAGGGGACACCGGGGAGCTGTTGTTT. The chain recombines TRBV6-4 with TRBJ2-2, with D tentatively TRBD1 (6 bases). The germline V gene encodes CDR1 MRHNA and CDR2 SNTAGT. The CDR3 runs 14 residues.

Many counts were recorded for this clonotype. This chain links TRBV5-6 with TRBJ1-5, with TRBD1 as a possible D gene (5 bases). Trimming cost V 0 bases and J 1 base, with 11 bases left between them. CDR1 is SGHDT and CDR2 is YYEEEE in the germline V gene. The CDR3 has 16 residues. The CDR3 loop is CASSLEVGGSNQPQHF. CDR3 nucleotide sequence: TGTGCCAGCAGCTTGGAGGTTGGGGGGAGCAATCAGCCCCAGCATTTT.

This clonotype was picked up many times. V usage is TRBV29-1 and J usage is TRBJ1-1; no reliable D call. CDR1 and CDR2 from the germline V gene are SQVTM and ANQGSEA. V was clipped by 2 bases and J by 1 base, with 14 bases between them. The CDR3 extends over 15 amino acids. CDR3 coding DNA: TGCAGCGTTGAACCCCGACTGAAACCGAACACTGAAGCTTTCTTT. Translating it yields CSVEPRLKPNTEAFF.

This clonotype was observed at least ten times. V is TRBV29-1 and J is TRBJ2-7, with 7 bases that match TRBD1. The CDR3 runs to 13 residues. Germline V gene data show CDR1 as SQVTM and CDR2 as ANQGSEA. Losses at the gene ends were 5 bases for V and 2 bases for J; bases not matched to a gene: 6. Here the CDR3 reads CSVSPGTAYEQYF. The CDR3 bases are TGCAGCGTTTCACCCGGGACAGCCTACGAGCAGTACTTC.

This clonotype has at least ten counts. The chain uses TRBV28 and TRBJ1-2, with TRBD1 as a possible D gene (5 bases). CDR3 size: 14 residues. The V and J ends lost 5 bases and 9 bases respectively, with 19 bases between them. Germline assignment: CDR1 MDHEN and CDR2 SYDVKM. The CDR3: CASSLSDQGSSYTF. The CDR3 DNA sequence: TGTGCCAGCAGTCTTAGCGACCAGGGAAGTAGCTACACCTTC.

Many counts were recorded for this clonotype. The chain combines TRBV7-8 with TRBJ1-3; D gene uncertain. The ends were cut back, 2 bases at V and 0 bases at J, with 5 bases in the middle. The V gene's germline CDR1 is SGHVS and CDR2 FQNEAQ. There are 14 residues in the CDR3. CDR3 amino acids: CASSLLFSGNTIYF. CDR3 DNA: TGTGCCAGCAGCTTACTGTTCTCTGGAAACACCATATATTTT.

The chain combines TRBV6-1 with TRBJ1-2, with no clear D. The CDR3 is 15 amino acids. The V end was cut by 3 bases, the J end by 3 bases, with 14 bases between. Germline V gene sequence: CDR1 MNHNS, CDR2 SASEGT. The CDR3 region is CASSDPKRVHYGYTF. The CDR3 bases are TGTGCCAGCAGTGATCCAAAGAGAGTCCACTATGGCTACACCTTC.

The sample holds one count of this clonotype. The CDR3 is CASMTGVYGYTF. The DNA for the CDR3 is TGTGCCAGCATGACAGGGGTCTATGGCTACACCTTC. The chain is built from TRBV6-1 and TRBJ1-2; 8 positions agree with TRBD1. This CDR3 spans 12 amino acids. Germline V gives CDR1 MNHNS, CDR2 SASEGT. V gave up 7 bases and J gave up 4 bases; unmatched junction bases: 2.

Many counts were recorded for this clonotype. The chain has TRBV6-1 and TRBJ2-7; perhaps TRBD1 as D (6 bases). Germline V gives CDR1 MNHNS, CDR2 SASEGT. This CDR3 is built from 14 residues. The V gene lost 6 bases and the J gene lost 3 bases, with 15 bases spanning the gap. DNA of the CDR3: TGTGCCAGCAGGGACAGTTACGGTTTCTACGAGCAGTACTTC. This sequence encodes CASRDSYGFYEQYF.

J is TRBJ2-7 and V is TRBV20-1; 10 nucleotides match TRBD1. V shed 6 bases, J shed 5 bases, and the junction held 7 bases outside the gene matches. This CDR3 has 13 amino acids. Germline-derived CDR1 and CDR2 are DFQATT and SNEGSKA (reference sequence). DNA for the CDR3: TGCAGTGCCCCTCGGACAGGGGGAGACGAGCAGTACTTC. Protein sequence: CSAPRTGGDEQYF.

This clonotype was recorded at least ten times. This chain uses TRBV12-3 or TRBV12-4 with TRBJ1-2; no firm D call. The CDR3 is made up of 13 amino acids. V shed 1 base and J shed 8 bases, with 11 bases lying between them. The CDR3 spells CASSLDMIGGYTF. The CDR3 DNA is TGTGCCAGCAGTTTAGATATGATCGGCGGCTACACCTTC.

The rearrangement uses TRBV3-1 and TRBJ1-3; D might be TRBD1 (6 bases). V shed 4 bases and J shed 9 bases, with 10 bases lying between them. Looked up from germline, CDR1 is LGHDT and CDR2 is YNNKEL (reference sequence). The CDR3 runs to 12 residues. The CDR3 loop is CASSRGGGTIYF. CDR3 bases: TGTGCCAGCAGCCGGGGAGGGGGCACCATATATTTT.

This clonotype was recorded at least ten times. The J gene is TRBJ1-1, the V gene TRBV5-1, with 7 bases fitting TRBD1. The CDR3 runs 14 residues. The germline V gene encodes CDR1 SGHRS and CDR2 YFSETQ. V lost 3 bases to trimming and J lost 8 bases; unmatched junction nucleotides: 10. CDR3 region: CASSSNPGGEEAFF. The DNA for the CDR3 is TGCGCCAGCAGCTCCAACCCAGGGGGTGAGGAAGCTTTCTTT.